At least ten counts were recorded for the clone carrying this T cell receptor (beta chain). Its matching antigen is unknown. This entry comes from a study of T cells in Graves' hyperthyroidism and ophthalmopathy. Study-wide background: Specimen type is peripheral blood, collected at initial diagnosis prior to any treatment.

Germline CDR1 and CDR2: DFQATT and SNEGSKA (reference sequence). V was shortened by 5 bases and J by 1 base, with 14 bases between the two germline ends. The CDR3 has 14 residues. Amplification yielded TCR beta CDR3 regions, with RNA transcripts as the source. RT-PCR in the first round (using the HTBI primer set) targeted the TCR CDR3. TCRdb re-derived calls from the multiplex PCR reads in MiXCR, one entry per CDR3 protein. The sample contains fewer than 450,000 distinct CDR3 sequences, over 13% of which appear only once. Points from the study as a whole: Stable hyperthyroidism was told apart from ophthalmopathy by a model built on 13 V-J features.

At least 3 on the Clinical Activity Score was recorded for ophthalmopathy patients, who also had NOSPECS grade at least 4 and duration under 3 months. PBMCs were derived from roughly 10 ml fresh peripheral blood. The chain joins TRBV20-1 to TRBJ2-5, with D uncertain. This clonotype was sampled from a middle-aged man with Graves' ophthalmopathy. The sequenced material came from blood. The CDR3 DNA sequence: TGCAGTGCTGGACCCGACCAGGCCCAAGAGACCCAGTACTTC. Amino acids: CSAGPDQAQETQYF.